A selection of T cell receptor beta chains follows, all from one sample in a study of T cell repertoires in cytomegalovirus infection. TCRdb recomputed calls from the reads with MiXCR, one row per CDR3 protein. The data hold some 440,000 distinct CDR3 sequences, with 31% observed a single time. The sequenced sample was PBMCs. Receptors were obtained from a human donor in good health (CMV status not recorded). Some clones in this sample may be carry-over from other donors' samples. CDR3s include the opening cysteine and the closing phenylalanine or tryptophan. The D gene is left open where the match is weak. Clone size is given for some rows only: seen once, a few or many times, or a class if the clone is expanded.

>TRBJ1-3|many|.|TRBV7-6
TGTGCCAGCAGCTCGGGACATCCCTCTGGAAACACCATATATTTT
CASSSGHPSGNTIYF
>TRBJ1-1|.|TRBD1|TRBV6-5
TGTGCCAGCAGTTACTGGTCAGGGGGCACTGAAGCTTTCTTT
CASSYWSGGTEAFF
>TRBJ1-5|once|.|TRBV5-6
TGTGCCAGCCGCCCCGAACCAGGGCTGAGTCAGCCCCAGCATTTT
CASRPEPGLSQPQHF
>TRBJ2-2|many|.|TRBV7-2
TGTGCCAGCACAAGGGGGGGATCGAACACCGGGGAGCTGTTTTTT
CASTRGGSNTGELFF
>TRBJ1-2|.|.|TRBV6-6
TGTGCCAGCAGTTACTCTTTTGACGCCGCCCCTAACTATGGCTACACCTTC
CASSYSFDAAPNYGYTF
>TRBJ2-1|many|.|TRBV6-1
TGTGCCAGCAGCTCTGGGGGAGACTACAATGAGCAGTTCTTC
CASSSGGDYNEQFF
>TRBJ2-7|many|TRBD1|TRBV7-8
TGTGCCAGCAGCTTGGGGCCGGGACAGAGCTCCTACGAGCAGTACTTC
CASSLGPGQSSYEQYF
>TRBJ1-4|.|.|TRBV4-3
TGCGCCAGCAGCTCTGGGAGTTTCGATGAAAAACTGTTTTTT
CASSSGSFDEKLFF
>TRBJ2-5|many|.|TRBV7-2
TGTGCCAGCAGCTTAAGTACCGGGGCGAAAGAGACCCAGTACTTC
CASSLSTGAKETQYF
>TRBJ1-1|.|.|TRBV5-6
TGTGCCAGCAGTACCGGGACAATAAGCTTCTTT
CASSTGTISFF
>TRBJ2-2|.|.|TRBV20-1
TGCAGTGCTAGGTTGATAGGGATCACCGGGGAGCTGTTTTTT
CSARLIGITGELFF
>TRBJ2-1|.|TRBD1|TRBV11-2
TGTGCCAGCAGCTTGGGGCAGGGGGTGTCCTACAATGAGCAGTTCTTC
CASSLGQGVSYNEQFF
>TRBJ1-2|.|.|TRBV19
TGTGCCAGTACAGACACCCGAATTGCCACCTTC
CASTDTRIATF
>TRBJ2-3|.|.|TRBV6-1
TGTGCCAGCAGTTACGTCTACTTGGATACGCAGTATTTT
CASSYVYLDTQYF
>TRBJ2-2|.|TRBD1|TRBV4-3
TGCGCCAGCAGCCAAGACCTCGACAGGGGTCACACCGGGGAGCTGTTTTTT
CASSQDLDRGHTGELFF
>TRBJ2-5|few|TRBD2|TRBV15
TGTGCCACCAGCAGAGATCGAGGCGGGGGGGCCGGTGAGACCCAGTACTTC
CATSRDRGGGAGETQYF
>TRBJ1-1|few|TRBD1|TRBV2
TGTGCCAGCAGTTCTAAGACAGGGTTCGCAGCTTTCTTT
CASSSKTGFAAFF
>TRBJ2-3|.|.|TRBV19
TGTGCCATTAGTTGGGACTCCAGCACAGATACGCAGTATTTT
CAISWDSSTDTQYF
>TRBJ1-5|few|TRBD1|TRBV6-5
TGTGCCAGCAGCCCGGACAGGGGGATCAATCAGCCCCAGCATTTT
CASSPDRGINQPQHF
>TRBJ1-5|.|.|TRBV28
TGTGCCAGCAGTTTGATGGGTCGAGGGAATAGCAATCAGCCCCAGCATTTT
CASSLMGRGNSNQPQHF
>TRBJ1-2|.|.|TRBV6-1
TGTGCCAGCAGTGAGGCGGTTTACTATGGCTACACCTTC
CASSEAVYYGYTF
>TRBJ1-2|few|.|TRBV20-1
TGCAGTGCTAGAGTAGGAGGGAACTATGGCTACACCTTC
CSARVGGNYGYTF
>TRBJ1-6|few|TRBD1|TRBV28
TGTGCCAGCAGTTATCTACAGGGGACGGATTCACCCCTCCACTTT
CASSYLQGTDSPLHF
>TRBJ1-5|few|.|TRBV7-4
TGTGCCAGCAGCTTTGACAGGTCAGGTTATAGCAATCAGCCCCAGCATTTT
CASSFDRSGYSNQPQHF
>TRBJ1-2|.|.|TRBV6-1
TGTGCCAGCAATACAAAGGGGCCTCCTTACTATGGCTACAACTTC
CASNTKGPPYYGYNF
>TRBJ2-7|.|.|TRBV28
TGTGCCAGCAGTTTGGGGTTCGAGCAGTACTTC
CASSLGFEQYF
>TRBJ2-3|.|TRBD2|TRBV4-1
TGCGCCAGCAGCCAACAAGGACTAGCGGGGGGCACAGATACGCAGTATTTT
CASSQQGLAGGTDTQYF
>TRBJ1-6|few|.|TRBV6-2/TRBV6-3
TGTGCCAGCAGTTACTGGGAGGGCTTTAATTCACCCCTCCACTTT
CASSYWEGFNSPLHF